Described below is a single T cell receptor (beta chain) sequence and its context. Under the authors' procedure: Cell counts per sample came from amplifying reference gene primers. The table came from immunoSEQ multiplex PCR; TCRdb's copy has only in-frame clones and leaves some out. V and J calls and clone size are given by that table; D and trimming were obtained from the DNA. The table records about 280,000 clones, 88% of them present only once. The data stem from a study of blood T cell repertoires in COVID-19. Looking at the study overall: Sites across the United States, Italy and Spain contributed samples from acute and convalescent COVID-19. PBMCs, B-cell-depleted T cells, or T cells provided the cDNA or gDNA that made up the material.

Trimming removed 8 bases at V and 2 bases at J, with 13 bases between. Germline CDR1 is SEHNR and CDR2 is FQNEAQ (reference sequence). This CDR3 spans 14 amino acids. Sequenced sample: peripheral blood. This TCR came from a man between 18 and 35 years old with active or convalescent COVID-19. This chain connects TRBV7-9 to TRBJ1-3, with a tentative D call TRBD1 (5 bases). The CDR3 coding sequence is TGTGCCAGCGGCCCAAGGGGTGCTGGAAACACCATATATTTT. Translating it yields CASGPRGAGNTIYF.